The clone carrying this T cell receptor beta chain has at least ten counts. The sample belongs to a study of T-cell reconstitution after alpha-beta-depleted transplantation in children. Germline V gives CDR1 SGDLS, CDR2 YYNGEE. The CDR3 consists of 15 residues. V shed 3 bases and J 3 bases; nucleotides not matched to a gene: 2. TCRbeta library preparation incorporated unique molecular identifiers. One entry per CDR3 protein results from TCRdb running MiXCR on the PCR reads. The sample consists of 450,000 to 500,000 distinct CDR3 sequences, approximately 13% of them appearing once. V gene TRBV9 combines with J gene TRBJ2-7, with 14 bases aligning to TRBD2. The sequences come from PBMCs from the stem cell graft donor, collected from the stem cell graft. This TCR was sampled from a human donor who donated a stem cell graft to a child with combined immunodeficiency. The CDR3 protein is CASSEGLAGGYEQYF. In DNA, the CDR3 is TGTGCCAGCAGCGAAGGACTAGCGGGGGGCTACGAGCAGTACTTC.